Each of the 17 T cell receptor beta chains below was sequenced from the same sample in a study of Ad26.COV2.S vaccination and SARS-CoV-2 variants. Indicated treatment: around 19 received Ad26.COV2.S at low or high dose, single or two shots; several received placebo; per-sample allocation not given. Sampling took place 63 days after the first vaccine or placebo injection. TCRdb's copy holds only in-frame clones and misses some; the assay was immunoSEQ multiplex PCR. The sample contains more than 300,000 clones, just over 85% of which appear only once. The sample in question was peripheral blood, obtained in a trial of Ad26.COV2.S vaccine versus placebo. These receptors were taken from a person aged 18-65 years who received the Ad26.COV2.S COVID-19 vaccine or a placebo.

This clone appeared a single time. The rearrangement uses TRBV6-1 and TRBJ1-1; 9 positions agree with TRBD1. Germline V gene lookup returns CDR1 MNHNS and CDR2 SASEGT. The CDR3 runs to 18 residues. V gave up 5 bases and J gave up 1 base; unmatched junction bases: 14. CDR3 sequence (DNA): TGTGCCAGCAGTAAAGGACAGGGGTTAGATCTCGGGAACACTGAAGCTTTCTTT. It is translated as CASSKGQGLDLGNTEAFF.

The chain uses TRBV27 and TRBJ1-2; D is possibly TRBD1 (5 bases). CDR1 and CDR2 from the germline V gene are MNHEY and SMNVEV (reference sequence). Trimming cost V 7 bases and J 4 bases, with 16 bases left between them. The CDR3 runs to 14 residues. CDR3: CASKRGGVSYGYTF. The CDR3 region has the DNA TGTGCCAGCAAACGGGGAGGGGTAAGCTATGGCTACACCTTC.

V is TRBV7-2 and J is TRBJ2-3; D is possibly TRBD1 or TRBD2 (6 bases each). Germline V lookup: CDR1 SGHTA, CDR2 FQGNSA. There are 15 residues in the CDR3. V was pared by 5 bases and J by 2 bases, with 14 bases between. The CDR3 here is CASSRRRGDTDTQYF. The CDR3 region has the DNA TGTGCCAGCAGCCGGAGGAGGGGGGACACAGATACGCAGTATTTT.

The V gene is TRBV30, the J gene TRBJ2-1; 12 nucleotides align to TRBD2. CDR3 length: 15 residues. V shed 1 base, J shed 7 bases, and the junction held 5 bases outside the gene matches. CDR1 and CDR2 (germline): GTSNPN, SVGIG (reference sequence). In DNA form, the CDR3 reads TGTGCCTGGAGTGGCACTAGCGGGGGGTGGAATGAGCAGTTCTTC. It yields the protein CAWSGTSGGWNEQFF.

As for this clone: Other DNA sequences in this specimen translate into the identical CDR3. The rearrangement uses TRBV12-5 and TRBJ2-7, with a weak D call TRBD2 (5 bases). The CDR3 totals 12 residues. Trimming removed 1 base from V and 6 bases from J, with 7 bases in between. In germline, CDR1 is LGHNT, CDR2 FRNRAP. CDR3 bases: TGTGCTAGTGGTTTGGGAGGGAGCGAGCAGTACTTC. It is translated as CASGLGGSEQYF. The full variable domain, rest sourced from reference TRBV12-5 and TRBJ2-7, is DARVTQTPRHKVTEMGQEVTMRCQPILGHNTVFWYRQTMMQGLELLAYFRNRAPLDDSGMPKDRFSAEMPDATLATLKIQPSEPRDSAVYFCASGLGGSEQYFGPGTRLTVT.

This clone has just one count. The V call is TRBV7-2, the J call TRBJ2-1, with D possibly being TRBD1 (7 bases). The V gene's germline CDR1 is SGHTA and CDR2 FQGNSA. This CDR3 is 16 amino acids long. Between the trimmed V and J ends, which lost 1 base and 0 bases, there was a span of 10 bases. The CDR3 sequence: CASSLGGTVSYNEQFF. The DNA of the CDR3 is TGTGCCAGCAGCTTAGGCGGGACAGTCTCCTACAATGAGCAGTTCTTC.

The CDR3 region is CASSPRGNSNQPQHF. The DNA of the CDR3 is TGTGCCAGTAGCCCCCGGGGGAATAGCAATCAGCCCCAGCATTTT. V usage is TRBV19 and J usage is TRBJ1-5, with D perhaps matching TRBD1 (5 bases). With 6 bases removed from V and 0 bases from J, the gap between germline ends came to 12 bases. The CDR3 totals 15 residues. Germline CDR1 reads LNHDA; CDR2 reads SQIVND (reference sequence).

CDR3 sequence reads: CASSKAGAASYEQYF. In DNA, the CDR3 is TGTGCCAGTAGCAAGGCGGGAGCCGCATCCTACGAGCAGTACTTC. The gene calls are TRBV19 and TRBJ2-7; TRBD2 agrees at 7 bases. CDR3 length equals 15 residues. Germline V CDR1 and CDR2: LNHDA, SQIVND (reference sequence). Trimming cost V 6 bases and J 1 base; bases outside gene matches: 9.

J is TRBJ1-5 and V is TRBV30, with a tentative D call TRBD1 (5 bases). Germline assignment: CDR1 GTSNPN and CDR2 SVGIG (reference sequence). CDR3 size: 14 residues. The germline V and J ends were trimmed by 4 bases and 3 bases, with 13 bases remaining between them. In nucleotides, the CDR3 is TGTGCCTGGACTCGGGGGGGAAACAATCAGCCCCAGCATTTT. The encoded protein is CAWTRGGNNQPQHF.

The rearrangement joins TRBV19 to TRBJ2-2; 8 bases are shared with TRBD1. The CDR3 contains 18 residues. Germline V gives CDR1 LNHDA, CDR2 SQIVND (reference sequence). The junction had 10 bases not matched to a gene; V was cut back by 3 bases and J by 1 base. CDR3 in DNA: TGTGCCAGTAGTATGGGGGGATGGGGGACAGGGAACACCGGGGAGCTGTTTTTT. Residues: CASSMGGWGTGNTGELFF.

This chain joins TRBV5-4 and TRBJ1-6; a weak D match, TRBD1 (5 bases). The V end lost 5 bases, the J end lost 7 bases, and 13 bases lay between the germline ends. The CDR3 runs to 14 residues. Per the germline V gene, CDR1 is SGHNT and CDR2 is YYREEE (reference sequence). The CDR3 spells CASRPAGWNSPLHF. Here the CDR3 DNA reads TGTGCCAGCAGACCAGCAGGGTGGAATTCACCCCTCCACTTT.

In DNA, the CDR3 is TGTGCCAGCAGCCAACGACGGTTTACAGATACGCAGTATTTT. Translating it yields CASSQRRFTDTQYF. The V call is TRBV11-1, the J call TRBJ2-3; no clear D gene. CDR1 SGHAT and CDR2 FQDESV come from the germline V gene (reference sequence). The CDR3 has 14 amino acids. V lost 5 bases and J lost 3, with 12 bases in between.

The J gene is TRBJ1-1, the V gene TRBV5-1; no clear D gene. This CDR3 spans 15 amino acids. The V end was cut by 3 bases, the J end by 5 bases, with 17 bases between. The germline CDR1 and CDR2 sequences are SGHRS and YFSETQ. CDR3 DNA sequence: TGCGCCAGCAGCTACTCAATGGCGACTGGGACTGAAGCTTTCTTT. It translates to CASSYSMATGTEAFF.

This clone was detected a few times. The chain is built from TRBV6-5 and TRBJ1-1; D ambiguous. V was shortened by 7 bases and J by 2 bases, with 5 bases between the two germline ends. This CDR3 has 11 residues. Germline CDR1 MNHEY, CDR2 SVGAGI. This CDR3 is CASKLNTEAFF. CDR3 nucleotides: TGTGCCAGCAAACTAAACACTGAAGCTTTCTTT.

The chain links TRBV30 to TRBJ1-4; TRBD1 might be the D (6 bases). V lost 8 bases and J 5 bases, leaving 15 bases between the germline ends. Looked up from germline, CDR1 is GTSNPN and CDR2 is SVGIG (reference sequence). The CDR3 length is 13 residues. Here the CDR3 DNA reads TGTGCCCTTAAGGGGGGGCGGAATGAAAAACTGTTTTTT. Encoded protein: CALKGGRNEKLFF.

The chain recombines TRBV18 with TRBJ2-7; TRBD2 is a possible D gene (6 bases). The V gene lost 3 bases and the J gene lost 1 base, with 7 bases spanning the gap. The CDR3 is made up of 13 amino acids. Germline CDR1 is KGHSH and CDR2 is LQKENI. This chain's CDR3 is CASSPGLSYEQYF. For the CDR3, the DNA is TGTGCCAGCTCACCGGGACTTTCCTACGAGCAGTACTTC.

This chain uses TRBV6-2 or TRBV6-3 with TRBJ2-7; possible D gene TRBD2, 6 bases. This CDR3 is built from 14 residues. CDR1 is MNHEY and CDR2 is SVGEGT in the germline V gene. With 2 bases removed from V and 0 bases from J, the gap between germline ends came to 8 bases. CDR3 nucleotides: TGTGCCAGCAGTTACGAGACTAGCTCCTACGAGCAGTACTTC. Translated, it gives CASSYETSSYEQYF.